This T cell receptor (beta chain) was documented in a study of blood T cell repertoires in COVID-19. As for the study in general: Both acute and convalescent COVID-19 samples were obtained from the United States, Italy and Spain.

The protocol was immunoSEQ multiplex PCR, while the TCRdb copy is restricted to in-frame clones and leaves out a portion. The sample has about 350,000 clones; approximately 90% are singletons. The germline V and J ends were trimmed by 4 bases and 7 bases, with 14 bases remaining between them. This CDR3 has 15 residues. Germline CDR1 and CDR2: SEHNR and FQNEAQ (reference sequence). The chain is built from TRBV7-9 and TRBJ1-6; the D is unclear. The receptor's source is a young man with COVID-19, enrolled during active disease. Material: peripheral blood. This chain's CDR3 is CASSSISGGNSPLHF. CDR3 nucleotide sequence: TGTGCCAGCAGCTCCATCTCAGGAGGGAATTCACCCCTCCACTTT.